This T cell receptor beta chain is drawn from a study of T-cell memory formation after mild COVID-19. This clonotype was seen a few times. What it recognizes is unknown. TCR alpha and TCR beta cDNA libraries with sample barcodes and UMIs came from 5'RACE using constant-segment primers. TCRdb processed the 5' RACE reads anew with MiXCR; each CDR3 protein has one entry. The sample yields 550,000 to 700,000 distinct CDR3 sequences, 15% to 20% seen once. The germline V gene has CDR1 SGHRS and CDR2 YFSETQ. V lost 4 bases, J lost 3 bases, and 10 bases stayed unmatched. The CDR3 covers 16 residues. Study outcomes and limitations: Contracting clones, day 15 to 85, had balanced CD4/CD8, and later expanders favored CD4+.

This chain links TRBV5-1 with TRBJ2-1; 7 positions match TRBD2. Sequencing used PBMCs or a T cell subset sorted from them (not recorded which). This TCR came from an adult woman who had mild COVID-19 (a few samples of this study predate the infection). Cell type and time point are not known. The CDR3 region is CASSRTLAVSYNEQFF. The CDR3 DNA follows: TGCGCCAGCAGCAGAACCCTAGCGGTAAGCTACAATGAGCAGTTCTTC.